The next 15 T cell receptor beta chains were all read from a single sample in a study of lymphopenia after photon versus proton radiotherapy. TCRdb's table, derived via immunoSEQ multiplex PCR, lists solely in-frame clones and lacks some. The table has more than 25,000 clones, about nine tenths seen once. Here the sequenced sample was peripheral blood, taken from a patient treated with photon-based radiotherapy. Receptors originate from a man in his fifties with gastric cancer.

This clone has more than one count but fewer than ten. This chain joins TRBV11-2 and TRBJ2-7; the D gene could be TRBD1 or TRBD2 (6 bases each). Trimming took 7 bases from V and 6 from J, leaving 16 bases between them. CDR3 length: 13 amino acids. Germline CDR1 SGHAT, CDR2 FQNNGV. CDR3 loop: CASTNSPGAEQYV. DNA for the CDR3: TGTGCCAGCACCAACTCACCGGGGGCCGAGCAGTACGTC.

This clone was found a few times. This chain connects TRBV6-1 to TRBJ1-2; 9 nucleotides align to TRBD1. J was trimmed by 5 bases and V by 8 bases; bases with no gene match: 9. This CDR3 is 14 amino acids long. Looked up from germline, CDR1 is MNHNS and CDR2 is SASEGT. The DNA of the CDR3 is TGTGCCAGCGAATCCGGGACAGGGACATATGGCTACACCTTC. It yields the protein CASESGTGTYGYTF.

The chain joins TRBV19 to TRBJ1-6; maybe TRBD1 (6 bases). The CDR3 consists of 15 residues. V was shortened by 3 bases and J by 5 bases, with 11 bases between the two germline ends. From germline, CDR1 is LNHDA and CDR2 SQIVND (reference sequence). CDR3 protein: CASSMSGANNSPLHF. In DNA form, the CDR3 reads TGTGCCAGTAGTATGTCGGGGGCAAATAATTCACCCCTCCACTTT.

V gene TRBV4-3 combines with J gene TRBJ2-3; 7 bases line up with TRBD2. Trimming at V came to 1 base and at J to 0 bases, leaving 10 bases not matched to a gene. The CDR3 has 18 amino acids. Germline CDR1 is LGHNA and CDR2 is YSLEER. CDR3 coding DNA: TGCGCCAGCAGCCAAGCGTCTCAACTAGCGATGAGCACAGATACGCAGTATTTT. Its translation is CASSQASQLAMSTDTQYF.

V gene TRBV10-3 combines with J gene TRBJ2-5; TRBD1 aligns across 10 bases. The V segment lost 4 bases and the J segment 5 bases; nucleotides outside the gene matches: 10. Germline V gene sequence: CDR1 ENHRY, CDR2 SYGVKD. CDR3 size: 16 residues. CDR3 DNA: TGTGCCATCAGTGGCAAAGACAGGGGGCCTGGGGAGACCCAGTACTTC. This encodes CAISGKDRGPGETQYF.

This clone occurred once. This rearrangement joins TRBV2 to TRBJ2-7; 9 nucleotides align to TRBD2. The CDR3 has 14 amino acids. Germline V gives CDR1 SNHLY, CDR2 FYNNEI. After removal of 9 bases from V and 0 bases from J, the junction contained 6 bases not matched to a gene. As DNA, the CDR3 is TGTGCCAGTTTAGCGGGGGTCATCTCCTACGAGCAGTACTTC. Protein product: CASLAGVISYEQYF.

The chain employs TRBV19 and TRBJ1-3; possible D gene TRBD1, 5 bases. CDR1 and CDR2 (germline): LNHDA, SQIVND (reference sequence). CDR3 length: 14 residues. Between the trimmed V and J ends, which lost 10 bases and 3 bases, there was a span of 16 bases. The chain's CDR3 is CATRPAGSGNTIYF. The DNA of the CDR3 is TGTGCCACTCGCCCGGCAGGGAGTGGAAACACCATATATTTT.

This chain joins TRBV7-8 and TRBJ1-2; D possibly corresponds to TRBD1 (5 bases). Trimming left V 2 bases short and J 2 bases short, with 9 bases between. This CDR3 has 14 residues. Germline V gives CDR1 SGHVS, CDR2 FQNEAQ. The CDR3 DNA follows: TGTGCCAGCAGCTTACAGGGTTTAAACTATGGCTACACCTTC. This gives the protein CASSLQGLNYGYTF.

The chain uses TRBV4-2 and TRBJ2-2; tentatively, D is TRBD1 or TRBD2 (5 bases each). V was trimmed by 1 base and J by 0 bases, leaving 6 bases between them. The CDR3 runs to 15 residues. CDR1 LGHNA and CDR2 YNFKEQ come from the germline V gene. The DNA of the CDR3 is TGTGCCAGCAGCCAAGGGGACGCGAACACCGGGGAGCTGTTTTTT. Translated: CASSQGDANTGELFF.

J is TRBJ2-5 and V is TRBV13; D is uncertain. Trimming removed 4 bases at V and 5 bases at J, with 14 bases between. Germline CDR1 and CDR2: PRHDT and FYEKMQ (reference sequence). The CDR3 consists of 14 residues. The CDR3 region is CASSSPFVGETQYF. Written as DNA, the CDR3 is TGTGCCAGCAGCTCACCCTTTGTGGGGGAGACCCAGTACTTC.

V is TRBV5-1 and J is TRBJ1-3; D perhaps matches TRBD1 (5 bases). The CDR3 covers 15 residues. The V and J ends lost 5 bases and 3 bases respectively, with 15 bases between them. Germline CDR1 and CDR2: SGHRS and YFSETQ. This CDR3 reads CASRETPGIGNTIYF. CDR3 sequence (DNA): TGCGCCAGCAGGGAGACTCCAGGGATTGGAAACACCATATATTTT. Using reference TRBV5-1 and TRBJ1-3 for the parts outside the CDR3, the full variable domain is KAGVTQTPRYLIKTRGQQVTLSCSPISGHRSVSWYQQTPGQGLQFLFEYFSETQRNKGNFPGRFSGRQFSNSRSEMNVSTLELGDSALYLCASRETPGIGNTIYFGEGSWLTVV.

This chain connects TRBV11-2 to TRBJ1-6; a weak D match, TRBD1 (5 bases). Germline V CDR1 and CDR2: SGHAT, FQNNGV. The V and J ends lost 0 bases and 7 bases respectively, with 16 bases between them. This CDR3 is built from 17 residues. The CDR3 loop reads CASSLDRAGTLNSPLHF. The CDR3 DNA follows: TGTGCCAGCAGCTTAGATCGGGCAGGGACCTTAAATTCACCCCTCCACTTT. Full variable domain (outside the CDR3, taken from reference TRBV11-2 and TRBJ1-6): EAGVAQSPRYKIIEKRQSVAFWCNPISGHATLYWYQQILGQGPKLLIQFQNNGVVDDSQLPKDRFSAERLKGVDSTLKIQPAKLEDSAVYLCASSLDRAGTLNSPLHFGNGTRLTVT.

V is TRBV6-4 and J is TRBJ2-1; D may be TRBD2 (5 bases). Germline CDR1 is MRHNA and CDR2 is SNTAGT. V gave up 4 bases and J gave up 0 bases, with 10 bases separating them. This CDR3 region has 15 residues. For the CDR3, the DNA is TGTGCCAGCAGTGTAGCGTTCAGCTCCTACAATGAGCAGTTCTTC. It translates to CASSVAFSSYNEQFF.

CDR3 region: CASSSHGGTEAFF. CDR3 nucleotide sequence: TGTGCCAGTAGTTCCCACGGGGGCACTGAAGCTTTCTTT. The chain couples TRBV19 to TRBJ1-1; TRBD1 is a possible D gene (5 bases). This CDR3 comprises 13 residues. Germline loops: CDR1 LNHDA, CDR2 SQIVND (reference sequence). The V end lost 5 bases, the J end lost 4 bases, and 11 bases lay between the germline ends.

CDR3 DNA: TGTGCCAGTAGACCAGGGCTACTAGCCAAAAACATTCAGTACTTC. Translating gives CASRPGLLAKNIQYF. The chain uses TRBV19 and TRBJ2-4, with D perhaps TRBD1 (5 bases). V was pared by 6 bases and J by 0 bases, with 12 bases between. Per germline, CDR1 LNHDA and CDR2 SQIVND (reference sequence). The CDR3 has 15 amino acids.